This TCR beta chain was sequenced for a study of blood T cells in healthy people across ages. About this clonotype itself: As the CDR3 is not closed by the conserved phenylalanine or tryptophan, this likely results from a read error.

Using a J-beta primer mix together with a sample-barcoded 5' primer, a second PCR was run for roughly 7 to 11 cycles. TCRdb reprocessed the 5' RACE reads via MiXCR and lists one record per CDR3 protein. This table has 800,000 or so distinct CDR3 sequences, around 25% appearing once. V shed 6 bases and J shed 4 bases, with 15 bases lying between them. The CDR3 spans 13 residues. From germline, CDR1 is SQVTM and CDR2 ANQGSEA. The data also belong to a second study, concerning T cells of mothers and their children.

Input material: blood. The receptor was isolated from a boy under 18 in good health. The chain couples TRBV29-1 to TRBJ2-5; a possible D gene is TRBD1 (5 bases). The CDR3 nucleotides are TGCAGCGTCCAAACAGGTTCTTCAGAGACCCAGTACCTC. Protein: CSVQTGSSETQYL.